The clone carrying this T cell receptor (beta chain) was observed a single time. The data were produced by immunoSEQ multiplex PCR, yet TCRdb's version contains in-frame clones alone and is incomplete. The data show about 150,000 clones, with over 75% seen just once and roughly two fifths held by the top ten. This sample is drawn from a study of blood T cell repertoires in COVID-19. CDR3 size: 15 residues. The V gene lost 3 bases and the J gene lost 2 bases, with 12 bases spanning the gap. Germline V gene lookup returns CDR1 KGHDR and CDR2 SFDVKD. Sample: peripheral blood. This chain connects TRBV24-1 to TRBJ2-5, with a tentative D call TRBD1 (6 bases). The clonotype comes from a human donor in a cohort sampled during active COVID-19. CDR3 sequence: CATSDAPGQQETQYF. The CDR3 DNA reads TGTGCCACCAGTGATGCGCCCGGACAGCAAGAGACCCAGTACTTC.